These T cell receptor beta chains were read from a single sample in a study of monozygotic twins with inflammatory bowel disease. TCRdb reprocessed the 5' RACE reads, keeping one entry per CDR3 protein, no DNA. The sample has more than 85,000 distinct CDR3 sequences. Sequencing was carried out using blood. The receptor set was obtained from a human donor with ulcerative colitis or Crohn's disease, or a healthy co-twin of an affected twin (not recorded which). Each CDR3 is given with its conserved first and last residue.

j_gene	len	v_gene	CDR3aa
TRBJ2-2	13	TRBV20-1	CSARDPNTGELFF
TRBJ2-7	15	TRBV27	CASSPTGPLAYEQYF
TRBJ1-4	15	TRBV11-2	CASSPWTGANEKLFF
TRBJ1-5	19	TRBV5-3	CARSLGSYTGWGPVQPQHF
TRBJ2-1	19	TRBV13	CASSLAGLAGATGYNEQFF
TRBJ2-1	17	TRBV4-3	CASSQDWSSGISDEQFF
TRBJ2-7	13	TRBV28	CASSSRTADEQYF
TRBJ2-1	15	TRBV12-3/TRBV12-4	CASSFDWGTGNEQFF
TRBJ2-3	14	TRBV4-2	CASSQRPGADTQYF
TRBJ1-4	14	TRBV9	CASSIGGLDEKLFF
TRBJ1-1	16	TRBV5-1	CASSQRGDRVYTEAFF
TRBJ2-5	12	TRBV6-5	CASSSAGETQYF
TRBJ2-7	12	TRBV29-1	CSASGTGVEQYF
TRBJ1-6	13	TRBV10-3	CATGGVGNSPLHF
TRBJ2-5	13	TRBV7-2	CASSWGLQETQYF
TRBJ1-5	17	TRBV12-3/TRBV12-4	CASSSRTDVYSNQPQHF
TRBJ2-3	16	TRBV7-9	CASSLTTGTVPDTQYF
TRBJ2-1	18	TRBV4-3	CASSQGRASGRGDNEQFF
TRBJ2-3	12	TRBV7-9	CASSLTVDTQYF
TRBJ2-3	15	TRBV20-1	CSANGGSGGTDTQYF
TRBJ1-2	13	TRBV5-1	CASSLDSTYGYTF
TRBJ1-5	13	TRBV12-3/TRBV12-4	CATNDGSNQPQHF